The TCR beta chain described here comes from a study of identifying expanded T cells in peripheral blood. General study findings and limits: Approximately two-week clone count variance significantly increased as total template count grew. Differentially abundant clones: around 1.2 between replicates, approximately 15 at around 14 days, less than 20 at four.

V was cut by 5 bases and J by 2 bases, with 16 bases left in between. From germline, CDR1 is SNHLY and CDR2 FYNNEI. The CDR3 consists of 15 residues. Clones were read by immunoSEQ multiplex PCR, and TCRdb kept only the in-frame ones, dropping some. The sample includes 90,000 or so clones, approximately 90% of them seen just once. A note on this clone: Its antigen is undetermined.

No infections or other immune events were documented during collection. Sequencing input: blood. This clonotype was obtained from a person aged 18 to 75 in good health. V usage is TRBV2 and J usage is TRBJ2-7; the D is unclear. CDR3 nucleotides: TGTGCCAGCAGTAGGGCCGGTACTATCCCCTACGAGCAGTACTTC. Its protein product is CASSRAGTIPYEQYF.